This TCR beta chain derives from a study of shared clonotypes between healthy human individuals. Broader study findings: Across subsets, estimated richness was generally greater for naive than for memory populations.

Evenly divided among several immunoSEQ plates was the genomic DNA of each subset. Using immunoSEQ multiplex PCR, the repertoire was profiled, and TCRdb retains in-frame clones only, with some absent. The profile shows some 800,000 clones, 80% to 95% of them singletons. Naivety among CD8 cells was defined by CD45RO negativity and positive CCR7 selection, thereby excluding terminally differentiated effector memory CD45RA+ cells. As to this clone: What it binds is unknown.

The ends were cut back, 3 bases at V and 6 bases at J, with 11 bases in the middle. The CDR3 runs to 13 residues. Germline V gives CDR1 LNHDA, CDR2 SQIVND (reference sequence). The chain employs TRBV19 and TRBJ1-1; D ambiguous. The sequenced material came from naive CD8+ T cells sorted from blood. This TCR came from a man aged 25-40 years in good health. CDR3 region: CASSMVTAAEAFF. DNA of the CDR3: TGTGCCAGTAGTATGGTTACGGCAGCTGAAGCTTTCTTT.